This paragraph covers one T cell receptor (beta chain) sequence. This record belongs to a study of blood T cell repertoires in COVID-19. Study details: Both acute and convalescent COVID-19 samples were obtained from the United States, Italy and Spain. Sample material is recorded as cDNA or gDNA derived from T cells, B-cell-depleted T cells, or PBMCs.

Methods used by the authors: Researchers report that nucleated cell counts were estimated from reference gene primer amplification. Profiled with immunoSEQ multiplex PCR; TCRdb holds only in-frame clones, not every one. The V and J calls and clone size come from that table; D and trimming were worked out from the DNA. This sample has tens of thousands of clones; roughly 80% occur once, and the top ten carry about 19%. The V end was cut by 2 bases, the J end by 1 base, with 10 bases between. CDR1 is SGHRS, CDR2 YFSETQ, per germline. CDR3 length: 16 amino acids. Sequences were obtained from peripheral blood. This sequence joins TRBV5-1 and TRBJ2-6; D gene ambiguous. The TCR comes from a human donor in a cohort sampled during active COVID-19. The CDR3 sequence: CASSLSSVSGANVLTF. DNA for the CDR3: TGCGCCAGCAGCTTAAGTTCGGTATCTGGGGCCAACGTCCTGACTTTC. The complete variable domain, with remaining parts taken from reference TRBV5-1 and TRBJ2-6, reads KAGVTQTPRYLIKTRGQQVTLSCSPISGHRSVSWYQQTPGQGLQFLFEYFSETQRNKGNFPGRFSGRQFSNSRSEMNVSTLELGDSALYLCASSLSSVSGANVLTFGAGSRLTVL.